A selection of T cell receptor beta chains follows, all from one sample in a study of blood T cell repertoires in COVID-19. Assay used: immunoSEQ multiplex PCR; TCRdb lists only in-frame clones, some missing. This table holds 95,000 to 100,000 clones, 87% found once. The sample consisted of peripheral blood. The receptors come from a woman in her twenties or thirties with acute or convalescent COVID-19. Each CDR3 is given with its conserved first and last residue. D genes are given only for firm matches. The size field is filled for only some rows; it gives once, few, many or a size class.

D	size	V	J	CDR3	DNA
.	few	TRBV7-8	TRBJ1-6	CGTAARDSPLHF	TGTGGTACAGCAGCTCGAGATTCACCCCTCCACTTT
.	.	TRBV3-1/TRBV3-2	TRBJ2-6	CASSQDRGGWRFGANVLTF	TGTGCCAGCAGCCAAGATCGCGGAGGGTGGCGCTTCGGGGCCAACGTCCTGACTTTC
TRBD1	few	TRBV6-5	TRBJ1-4	CASSYSGQGNEKLFF	TGTGCCAGCAGTTACTCCGGACAGGGGAATGAAAAACTGTTTTTT
.	.	TRBV4-1	TRBJ1-5	CASSQVEMSNQPQHF	TGCGCCAGCAGCCAAGTTGAGATGAGCAATCAGCCCCAGCATTTT
.	.	TRBV7-3	TRBJ1-1	CASSLLGGAEAFF	TGTGCCAGCAGCCTCCTCGGGGGGGCTGAAGCTTTCTTT
TRBD2	.	TRBV7-2	TRBJ2-7	CASTLRGSGGEEQYF	TGTGCCAGCACCCTGAGAGGGAGCGGGGGTGAAGAGCAGTACTTC
.	.	TRBV29-1	TRBJ2-1	CSVDRQGPYNEQFF	TGCAGCGTTGACAGGCAGGGGCCCTACAATGAGCAGTTCTTC
TRBD2	.	TRBV5-6	TRBJ2-1	CASSLIGGDYNEQFF	TGTGCCAGCAGCTTAATCGGGGGGGACTACAATGAGCAGTTCTTC
.	.	TRBV6-5	TRBJ1-2	CASSRTELYGYTF	TGTGCCAGCAGCCGGACAGAGCTATATGGCTACACCTTC
.	few	TRBV9	TRBJ2-7	CASSTRDIPYEQYF	TGTGCCAGCAGCACCCGGGACATTCCCTACGAGCAGTACTTC
.	.	TRBV2	TRBJ1-3	CASRWLSGNTIYF	TGTGCCAGCAGGTGGCTCTCTGGAAACACCATATATTTT
TRBD1	.	TRBV24-1	TRBJ1-5	CATSEGTVFTNQPQHF	TGTGCCACCAGTGAAGGGACAGTATTTACAAATCAGCCCCAGCATTTT
TRBD1	.	TRBV7-9	TRBJ1-1	CASRLQGDTEAFF	TGTGCCAGCAGGTTACAGGGGGATACTGAAGCTTTCTTT
.	.	TRBV10-2	TRBJ2-7	CASSEEASYEQYF	TGCGCCAGCAGTGAGGAGGCGTCCTACGAGCAGTACTTC
.	.	TRBV29-1	TRBJ1-5	CSVGDTYNQPQHF	TGCAGCGTGGGCGACACTTACAATCAGCCCCAGCATTTT
TRBD1	.	TRBV19	TRBJ1-6	CASSWGQNNSPLHF	TGTGCCAGTAGTTGGGGACAGAATAATTCACCCCTCCACTTT
.	.	TRBV2	TRBJ1-5	CASSHRDQPQHF	TGTGCCAGCAGTCACAGAGATCAGCCCCAGCATTTT
.	once	TRBV3-1/TRBV3-2	TRBJ1-2	CASSQGGGAKGYTF	TGTGCCAGCAGCCAAGGGGGGGGCGCGAAAGGCTACACCTTC
TRBD2	.	TRBV3-1/TRBV3-2	TRBJ2-3	CASSQDIIGGADTQYF	TGTGCCAGCAGCCAAGATATTATCGGGGGGGCAGATACGCAGTATTTT
TRBD1	few	TRBV14	TRBJ2-6	CASSQAPGQGAGANVLTF	TGTGCCAGCAGCCAAGCCCCGGGACAGGGGGCTGGGGCCAACGTCCTGACTTTC
.	.	TRBV6-5	TRBJ1-2	CATRRTDYGYTF	TGTGCCACCCGGCGGACTGACTATGGCTACACCTTC
TRBD2	once	TRBV7-3	TRBJ2-1	CASSSLAGTSDEQFF	TGTGCCAGCAGCTCCCTGGCCGGGACTAGCGACGAGCAGTTCTTC
.	.	TRBV2	TRBJ1-3	CASSERGAGNTIYF	TGTGCCAGCAGTGAACGGGGAGCCGGAAACACCATATATTTT
.	.	TRBV7-2	TRBJ2-7	CASSSRGVPYEQYF	TGTGCCAGCAGCTCGCGCGGGGTACCCTACGAGCAGTACTTC
.	.	TRBV3-1/TRBV3-2	TRBJ2-1	CASSHGDSSYNEQFF	TGTGCCAGCAGCCACGGGGACTCCTCCTACAATGAGCAGTTCTTC
.	.	TRBV27	TRBJ2-2	CASSLSRAGELFF	TGTGCCAGCAGTTTAAGCAGGGCCGGGGAGCTGTTTTTT
.	.	TRBV7-9	TRBJ1-1	CASSSGTPKAFF	TGTGCCAGCAGCTCAGGGACACCAAAAGCTTTCTTT
.	.	TRBV28	TRBJ1-5	CASSLPSGGALNQPQHF	TGTGCCAGCAGTTTACCTTCTGGAGGGGCCCTCAATCAGCCCCAGCATTTT
TRBD1	.	TRBV29-1	TRBJ2-7	CSVRTGGASYEQYF	TGCAGCGTCCGGACAGGGGGTGCCTCTTACGAGCAGTACTTC
TRBD1	.	TRBV30	TRBJ1-4	CAWRQGAGTNEKLFF	TGTGCCTGGAGACAGGGGGCAGGAACTAATGAAAAACTGTTTTTT
.	.	TRBV11-2	TRBJ2-7	CASSLGAEAYEQYF	TGTGCCAGCAGCTTAGGGGCAGAAGCCTACGAGCAGTACTTC
TRBD1	.	TRBV11-3	TRBJ2-1	CASSFPGQSYNEQFF	TGTGCCAGCAGCTTCCCGGGACAGTCCTACAATGAGCAGTTCTTC
TRBD1	.	TRBV10-3	TRBJ2-2	CAISEPGQGNTGELFF	TGTGCCATCAGTGAGCCGGGACAGGGGAACACCGGGGAGCTGTTTTTT
.	.	TRBV7-2	TRBJ1-5	CASSVRTGSGGQPQHF	TGTGCCAGCAGCGTAAGAACAGGTTCGGGGGGTCAGCCCCAGCATTTT
.	once	TRBV18	TRBJ1-3	CASSPTATKSSGNTIYF	TGTGCCAGCTCACCAACAGCCACAAAAAGCTCTGGAAACACCATATATTTT
.	.	TRBV1	TRBJ1-6	CTSSQDPRGDSPLHF	TGCACCAGCAGCCAAGATCCCAGGGGCGATTCACCCCTCCACTTT
TRBD1	few	TRBV3-1/TRBV3-2	TRBJ1-1	CASSQDFYRGAEAFF	TGTGCCAGCAGCCAAGATTTCTACAGGGGAGCTGAAGCTTTCTTT
TRBD1	.	TRBV2	TRBJ2-7	CASREDFPPGGRDSYEQYF	TGTGCCAGCAGGGAGGATTTCCCCCCGGGCGGTCGGGACAGCTACGAGCAGTACTTC
.	once	TRBV28	TRBJ1-2	CASSLDWGERHGYTF	TGTGCCAGCAGTCTTGACTGGGGGGAACGGCATGGCTACACCTTC
.	.	TRBV7-7	TRBJ2-3	CASSPGLRSTDTQYF	TGTGCCAGCAGCCCCGGGTTGAGGTCCACAGATACGCAGTATTTT
.	.	TRBV19	TRBJ2-3	CASSIGGTDTQYF	TGTGCCAGTAGTATTGGGGGGACAGATACGCAGTATTTT
.	.	TRBV5-1	TRBJ2-3	CASSLSADTQYF	TGCGCCAGCAGCTTATCAGCAGATACGCAGTATTTT
.	.	TRBV7-3	TRBJ1-5	CASSSSSPGQPQHF	TGTGCCAGCAGCTCCTCTTCCCCGGGTCAGCCCCAGCATTTT
TRBD2	.	TRBV7-2	TRBJ2-3	CASSPGTSGGVDTQYF	TGTGCCAGCAGCCCCGGGACTAGCGGGGGGGTAGATACGCAGTATTTT
TRBD1	once	TRBV6-5	TRBJ2-7	CASSYSGQVTYEQYF	TGTGCCAGCAGTTACTCCGGACAGGTGACCTACGAGCAGTACTTC
TRBD1	.	TRBV13	TRBJ2-1	CASSLGGGTGLDEQFF	TGTGCCAGCAGCTTAGGCGGGGGGACAGGGTTAGATGAGCAGTTCTTC
TRBD1	once	TRBV9	TRBJ2-3	CASSPFLTGRTDTQYF	TGTGCCAGCAGCCCCTTTCTGACAGGGCGCACAGATACGCAGTATTTT
.	.	TRBV19	TRBJ1-3	CASSAVLSSGNTIYF	TGTGCCAGTAGTGCCGTCTTGAGCTCTGGAAACACCATATATTTT
TRBD2	once	TRBV28	TRBJ2-1	CASSLLAGGLFNEQFF	TGTGCCAGCAGTCTTCTAGCGGGGGGATTATTCAATGAGCAGTTCTTC
.	.	TRBV27	TRBJ2-7	CASSWGGGDYEQYF	TGTGCCAGCAGCTGGGGAGGGGGGGACTACGAGCAGTACTTC
TRBD1	.	TRBV18	TRBJ1-6	CASSPNRGYSPLHF	TGTGCCAGCTCACCTAACAGGGGGTATTCACCCCTCCACTTT
TRBD1	.	TRBV29-1	TRBJ1-4	CSVEDRTGGGGLFF	TGCAGCGTTGAAGATAGGACAGGGGGCGGAGGACTGTTTTTT
TRBD1	.	TRBV6-6	TRBJ2-1	CASSYAGTDDANEQFF	TGTGCCAGCAGTTATGCCGGGACAGACGATGCCAATGAGCAGTTCTTC
TRBD1	.	TRBV3-1/TRBV3-2	TRBJ2-7	CASSPTPGTGVFSF	TGTGCCAGCAGCCCCACCCCGGGGACAGGGGTTTTTAGCTTC
.	few	TRBV7-9	TRBJ2-7	CASSPRQDLSYEQYF	TGTGCCAGCAGCCCGAGACAGGACCTCTCCTACGAGCAGTACTTC
.	.	TRBV28	TRBJ1-2	CASSSPSGGLRGYTF	TGTGCCAGCAGTTCCCCGTCGGGGGGGCTGAGAGGCTACACCTTC
.	once	TRBV6-6	TRBJ2-3	CASSYDSYTDTQYF	TGTGCCAGCAGTTACGACAGCTACACAGATACGCAGTATTTT
TRBD1	.	TRBV3-1/TRBV3-2	TRBJ2-7	CASSLQGAKDEQYF	TGTGCCAGCAGCCTACAGGGGGCTAAGGACGAGCAGTACTTC